One sample yielded the 24 T cell receptor beta chains listed below, sequenced in a study of blood T cell repertoires in COVID-19. Repertoires were generated with immunoSEQ multiplex PCR, while TCRdb's copy carries only in-frame clones and drops some. The top ten hold over 15% of the sample, which has some 43,000 clones, roughly 87% seen once. Sequencing was done on a sample of peripheral blood. The receptors here all came from a man aged 55 to 70 with active COVID-19.

V and J are TRBV9 and TRBJ1-1, with 11 bases that match TRBD1. The CDR3 runs 16 residues. The J segment lost 4 bases and the V segment lost 3 bases, leaving 8 bases of the junction unmatched. CDR1 and CDR2 (germline): SGDLS, YYNGEE. The CDR3 reads CASSGGAGTGGTEAFF. CDR3 DNA sequence: TGTGCCAGCAGCGGAGGCGCCGGGACAGGGGGCACTGAAGCTTTCTTT. The complete variable domain, with remaining parts taken from reference TRBV9 and TRBJ1-1, reads DSGVTQTPKHLITATGQRVTLRCSPRSGDLSVYWYQQSLDQGLQFLIQYYNGEERAKGNILERFSAQQFPDLHSELNLSSLELGDSALYFCASSGGAGTGGTEAFFGQGTRLTVV.

The chain links TRBV24-1 to TRBJ1-6, with D unresolved. The CDR3 has 13 residues. Trimming removed 2 bases from V and 5 bases from J, with 3 bases in between. Germline CDR1 and CDR2: KGHDR and SFDVKD. The CDR3 loop is CATSDSNNSPLHF. The CDR3 DNA reads TGTGCCACCAGTGATTCAAATAATTCACCCCTCCACTTT.

The chain couples TRBV7-2 to TRBJ2-7; no definite D call. The germline CDR1 and CDR2 sequences are SGHTA and FQGNSA. V was cut by 5 bases and J by 3 bases, with 14 bases left in between. The CDR3 is 14 residues long. The CDR3 reads CASSPGGSVYEQYF. The CDR3 DNA reads TGTGCCAGCAGCCCCGGCGGTTCGGTCTACGAGCAGTACTTC.

The chain has TRBV28 and TRBJ1-4; 9 bases are shared with TRBD1. The CDR3 is made up of 12 amino acids. The junction had 8 bases not matched to a gene; V was cut back by 8 bases and J by 13 bases. Germline V gene data show CDR1 as MDHEN and CDR2 as SYDVKM. The CDR3 sequence: CASGTGSITLFF. In DNA form, the CDR3 reads TGTGCCAGCGGGACAGGGTCTATAACACTGTTTTTT.

This sequence joins TRBV18 and TRBJ2-7, with 7 bases aligning to TRBD1. Germline-derived CDR1 and CDR2 are KGHSH and LQKENI. V shed 2 bases and J 1 base; nucleotides not matched to a gene: 5. The CDR3 is made up of 15 amino acids. The CDR3 loop reads CASSPSAGGSYEQYF. The CDR3 DNA is TGTGCCAGCTCACCATCGGCAGGGGGATCCTACGAGCAGTACTTC.

The genes are TRBV2 and TRBJ2-2, with a possible D match to TRBD1 (6 bases). This CDR3 is 16 amino acids long. Looked up from germline, CDR1 is SNHLY and CDR2 is FYNNEI. Trimming took 4 bases from V and 0 from J, leaving 12 bases between them. CDR3 in amino acids: CASSADRFANTGELFF. The CDR3 DNA reads TGTGCCAGCAGTGCCGACAGGTTCGCGAACACCGGGGAGCTGTTTTTT.

The J gene is TRBJ2-4, the V gene TRBV5-1; 8 nucleotides match TRBD2. V dropped 1 base and J dropped 6; count of bases not matched to a gene: 3. The CDR3 sequence is 14 residues long. CDR1 and CDR2 from the germline V gene are SGHRS and YFSETQ. The CDR3 sequence is CASSLSSGRNIQYF. DNA of the CDR3: TGCGCCAGCAGCTTGAGCAGCGGGAGAAACATTCAGTACTTC. Full variable domain (missing parts from reference TRBV5-1 and TRBJ2-4): KAGVTQTPRYLIKTRGQQVTLSCSPISGHRSVSWYQQTPGQGLQFLFEYFSETQRNKGNFPGRFSGRQFSNSRSEMNVSTLELGDSALYLCASSLSSGRNIQYFGAGTRLSVL.

The rearrangement uses TRBV14 and TRBJ2-5; 7 bases align to TRBD1. With V trimmed by 6 bases and J by 2 bases, 6 bases remained unmatched. Per the germline V gene, CDR1 is SGHDN and CDR2 is FVKESK. The CDR3 has 14 amino acids. The CDR3 region is CASRGQTLQETQYF. The CDR3 DNA sequence: TGTGCCAGCAGGGGACAGACATTACAAGAGACCCAGTACTTC.

This chain joins TRBV18 and TRBJ2-3; D possibly corresponds to TRBD1 (5 bases). The V gene's germline CDR1 is KGHSH and CDR2 LQKENI. V lost 2 bases, J lost 0 bases, and 12 bases lay in between. CDR3 length: 16 amino acids. As DNA, the CDR3 is TGTGCCAGCTCACCAACAGGTGATTCTAGCACAGATACGCAGTATTTT. This gives the protein CASSPTGDSSTDTQYF.

V is TRBV29-1 and J is TRBJ2-1, with TRBD1 identical over 9 bases. CDR1 is SQVTM, CDR2 ANQGSEA, per germline. V lost 5 bases and J lost 8; bases outside the gene matches: 7. This CDR3 is built from 13 residues. In nucleotides, the CDR3 is TGCAGCGTTTTGGGACAGGGTACGGATGAGCAGTTCTTC. Translation gives CSVLGQGTDEQFF.

The chain links TRBV5-1 to TRBJ1-1; D perhaps matches TRBD1 (5 bases). Germline assignment: CDR1 SGHRS and CDR2 YFSETQ. Between the trimmed V and J ends, which lost 1 base and 3 bases, there was a span of 10 bases. The length of the CDR3 is 14 residues. The chain's CDR3 is CASSLSSRDTEAFF. The CDR3 bases are TGCGCCAGCAGCTTGTCCAGCAGGGACACTGAAGCTTTCTTT.

The chain combines TRBV2 with TRBJ1-1, with D possibly TRBD1 on 6 matching bases. The length of the CDR3 is 13 residues. V gave up 7 bases and J gave up 4 bases, with 13 bases separating them. Germline V lookup: CDR1 SNHLY, CDR2 FYNNEI. The CDR3 loop is CASTRDTITEAFF. The CDR3 bases are TGTGCCAGCACCCGGGACACAATCACTGAAGCTTTCTTT.

The genes are TRBV5-4 and TRBJ1-1; TRBD1 aligns across 8 bases. The CDR3 loop spans 17 amino acids. The junction had 12 bases not matched to a gene; V was cut back by 4 bases and J by 1 base. Germline V gene lookup returns CDR1 SGHNT and CDR2 YYREEE (reference sequence). CDR3 sequence (DNA): TGTGCCAGCAGCCGGACAGGGCAATCCGCCCGGAACACTGAAGCTTTCTTT. As protein: CASSRTGQSARNTEAFF.

This clone was seen a single time. The V and J genes are TRBV5-6 and TRBJ2-5; TRBD1 is a possible D gene (5 bases). Trimming left V 2 bases short and J 2 bases short, with 10 bases between. CDR1 and CDR2 from the germline V gene are SGHDT and YYEEEE. The CDR3 consists of 14 residues. The CDR3 nucleotides read TGTGCCAGCAGCTTCCCAGGGCTGCAAGAGACCCAGTACTTC. It translates to CASSFPGLQETQYF.

The chain has TRBV4-1 and TRBJ2-7; 16 bases are a match to TRBD2. Germline V gene data show CDR1 as MGHRA and CDR2 as YSYEKL. The CDR3 runs 16 residues. The J segment lost 4 bases and the V segment lost 4 bases, leaving 4 bases of the junction unmatched. The CDR3: CASSPGLAGGPYEQYF. CDR3 nucleotide sequence: TGCGCCAGCAGCCCGGGACTAGCGGGAGGGCCGTACGAGCAGTACTTC.

The gene calls are TRBV12-3 or TRBV12-4 and TRBJ1-5, with D perhaps TRBD1 (5 bases). The V gene lost 3 bases and the J gene lost 9 bases, with 6 bases spanning the gap. The CDR3 is 11 amino acids. CDR3 sequence (DNA): TGTGCCAGCAGTTTGGGGGGGCCCCAGCATTTT. It encodes CASSLGGPQHF.

This sequence joins TRBV7-3 and TRBJ2-2, with 11 bases that match TRBD1. Germline V gene sequence: CDR1 SGHTA, CDR2 FQGTGA. V trimming: 0 bases; J trimming: 3 bases; junction bases outside the gene matches: 6. The CDR3 has 18 amino acids. Here the CDR3 DNA reads TGTGCCAGCAGCTTAACGCGACCGGGACAGGGGGACACCGGGGAGCTGTTTTTT. It encodes CASSLTRPGQGDTGELFF.

Written as DNA, the CDR3 is TGTGCCACCAGCAGGGATACCCGGGGGCAGTATTTT. Its protein is CATSRDTRGQYF. The chain carries TRBV15 and TRBJ2-3; tentatively, D is TRBD2 (5 bases). This CDR3 is 12 amino acids long. V lost 3 bases and J lost 11, with 12 bases in between. Germline V gives CDR1 LNHNV, CDR2 YYDKDF (reference sequence).

The chain employs TRBV20-1 and TRBJ2-7, with 7 positions matching TRBD1. This CDR3 is built from 11 residues. Losses at the gene ends were 5 bases for V and 9 bases for J; bases not matched to a gene: 7. The germline CDR1 and CDR2 sequences are DFQATT and SNEGSKA (reference sequence). The CDR3 DNA reads as TGCAGTGCTTCTGGACAGGTGGGGCAGTACTTC. It translates to CSASGQVGQYF.

This clone was seen a single time. The chain joins TRBV5-6 to TRBJ1-1, with D possibly TRBD1 on 5 matching bases. Trimming took off 2 bases at V and 1 base at J, with 9 bases between the two ends. The V gene's germline CDR1 is SGHDT and CDR2 YYEEEE. The CDR3 consists of 14 residues. The CDR3 here is CASSFLGANTEAFF. The DNA for the CDR3 is TGTGCCAGCAGCTTTTTAGGGGCGAACACTGAAGCTTTCTTT. Full variable domain (rest looked up from reference TRBV5-6 and TRBJ1-1): DAGVTQSPTHLIKTRGQQVTLRCSPKSGHDTVSWYQQALGQGPQFIFQYYEEEERQRGNFPDRFSGHQFPNYSSELNVNALLLGDSALYLCASSFLGANTEAFFGQGTRLTVV.

The chain couples TRBV2 to TRBJ2-7; 8 bases line up with TRBD2. This CDR3 region has 14 residues. The V segment lost 8 bases and the J segment 5 bases; nucleotides outside the gene matches: 11. Germline loops: CDR1 SNHLY, CDR2 FYNNEI. CDR3 in amino acids: CASSREVSSNEQYF. The DNA of the CDR3 is TGTGCCAGCTCGCGGGAGGTGTCGAGCAACGAGCAGTACTTC. Filled out from reference TRBV2 and TRBJ2-7, the complete variable domain reads EPEVTQTPSHQVTQMGQEVILRCVPISNHLYFYWYRQILGQKVEFLVSFYNNEISEKSEIFDDQFSVERPDGSNFTLKIRSTKLEDSAMYFCASSREVSSNEQYFGPGTRLTVT.

The table lists this clone with a few counts. The chain has TRBV19 and TRBJ2-1, with a weak D call TRBD2 (5 bases). Trimming stripped 5 bases from V and 12 bases from J, with 11 bases between. This CDR3 has 11 residues. Germline CDR1 reads LNHDA; CDR2 reads SQIVND (reference sequence). The CDR3 reads CASSRESVQFF. CDR3 DNA sequence: TGTGCCAGTAGTCGGGAAAGCGTGCAGTTCTTC.

For the CDR3, the DNA is TGCAGCTCCAATGCCGGGGGTACTGAAGCTTTCTTT. This encodes CSSNAGGTEAFF. The J gene is TRBJ1-1, the V gene TRBV29-1; weak D call: TRBD1 (5 bases). The length of the CDR3 is 12 residues. CDR1 SQVTM and CDR2 ANQGSEA come from the germline V gene. V lost 8 bases to trimming and J lost 5 bases, with 15 bases between them.

J is TRBJ2-1 and V is TRBV19, with 7 bases matching TRBD1. Trimming cost V 0 bases and J 8 bases; bases outside gene matches: 10. The CDR3 contains 16 residues. Germline CDR1 LNHDA, CDR2 SQIVND (reference sequence). The DNA of the CDR3 is TGTGCCAGTAGTATAGATCGTACCCAGGGGGACCATGAGCAGTTCTTC. This sequence encodes CASSIDRTQGDHEQFF.